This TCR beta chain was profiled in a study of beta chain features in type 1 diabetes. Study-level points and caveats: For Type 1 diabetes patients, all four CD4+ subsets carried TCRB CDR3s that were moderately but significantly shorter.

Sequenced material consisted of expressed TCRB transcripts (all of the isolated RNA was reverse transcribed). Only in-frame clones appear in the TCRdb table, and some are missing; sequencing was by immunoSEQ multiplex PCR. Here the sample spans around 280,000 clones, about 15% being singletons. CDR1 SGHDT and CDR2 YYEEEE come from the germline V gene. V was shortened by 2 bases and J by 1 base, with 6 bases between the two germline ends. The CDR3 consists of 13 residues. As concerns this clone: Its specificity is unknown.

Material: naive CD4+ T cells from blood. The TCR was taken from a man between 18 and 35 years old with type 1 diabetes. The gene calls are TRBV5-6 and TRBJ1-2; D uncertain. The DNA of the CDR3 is TGTGCCAGCAGCTTATACAGTAACTATGGCTACACCTTC. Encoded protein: CASSLYSNYGYTF.